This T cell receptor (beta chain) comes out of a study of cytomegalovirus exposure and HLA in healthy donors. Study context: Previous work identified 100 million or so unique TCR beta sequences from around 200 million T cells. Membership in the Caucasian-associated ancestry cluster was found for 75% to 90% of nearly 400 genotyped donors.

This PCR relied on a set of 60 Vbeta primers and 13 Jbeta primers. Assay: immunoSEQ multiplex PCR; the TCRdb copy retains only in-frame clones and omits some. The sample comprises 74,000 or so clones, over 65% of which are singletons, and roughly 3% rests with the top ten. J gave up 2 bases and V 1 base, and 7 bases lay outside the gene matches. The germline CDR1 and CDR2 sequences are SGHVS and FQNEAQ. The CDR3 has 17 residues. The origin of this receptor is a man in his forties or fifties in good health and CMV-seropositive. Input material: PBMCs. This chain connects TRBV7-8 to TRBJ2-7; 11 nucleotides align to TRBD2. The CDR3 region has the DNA TGTGCCAGCAGCTTAGTTACTAGCGGGAGTACCCCCTACGAGCAGTACTTC. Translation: CASSLVTSGSTPYEQYF.